The 25 T cell receptor beta chains in this list originate from one sample, sequenced in a study of control samples from healthy donors and cancer patients. Data came from immunoSEQ multiplex PCR; TCRdb stores just in-frame clones and leaves some out. In the table there are approximately 190,000 clones, about 90% of which are singletons. The sample comprised blood. The receptors here all came from a man between 25 and 39 years old in good health.

A single count supports this clone. CDR3 nucleotides: TGCGCCAGCAGCTTGGAGTGGCGGACCGGAGAAAAACTGTTTTTT. It is translated as CASSLEWRTGEKLFF. This sequence joins TRBV5-1 and TRBJ1-4; D not certain. Germline CDR1 SGHRS, CDR2 YFSETQ. V was shortened by 0 bases and J by 8 bases, with 14 bases between the two germline ends. CDR3 length: 15 residues.

V usage is TRBV11-2 and J usage is TRBJ2-2; the match to TRBD2 covers 11 bases. The germline V gene encodes CDR1 SGHAT and CDR2 FQNNGV. V was clipped by 2 bases and J by 0 bases; unmatched bases: 5. The CDR3 extends over 18 amino acids. The CDR3 region is CASSLLAGGFTNTGELFF. CDR3 DNA: TGTGCCAGCAGCTTACTAGCGGGGGGATTTACGAACACCGGGGAGCTGTTTTTT.

The chain carries TRBV19 and TRBJ1-1; tentative D call: TRBD1 (6 bases). The CDR3 spans 15 residues. Germline V gene lookup returns CDR1 LNHDA and CDR2 SQIVND (reference sequence). Trimming took off 3 bases at V and 6 bases at J, with 17 bases between the two ends. CDR3 nucleotide sequence: TGTGCCAGTAGTATGGTCGGGGGCCACGGACCTGAAGCTTTCTTT. Protein: CASSMVGGHGPEAFF. Filled out from reference TRBV19 and TRBJ1-1, the complete variable domain reads DGGITQSPKYLFRKEGQNVTLSCEQNLNHDAMYWYRQDPGQGLRLIYYSQIVNDFQKGDIAEGYSVSREKKESFPLTVTSAQKNPTAFYLCASSMVGGHGPEAFFGQGTRLTVV.

The V and J genes are TRBV7-8 and TRBJ1-2; D ambiguous. Germline CDR1 SGHVS, CDR2 FQNEAQ. V shed 5 bases and J shed 7 bases, with 14 bases lying between them. CDR3 length equals 13 residues. The CDR3 region is CASSPLAWGGYTF. The CDR3 nucleotides read TGTGCCAGCAGCCCCCTGGCTTGGGGTGGCTACACCTTC.

V is TRBV5-1 and J is TRBJ2-7; 9 bases fit TRBD1. Germline CDR1 SGHRS, CDR2 YFSETQ. The CDR3 is made up of 13 amino acids. After removal of 4 bases from V and 7 bases from J, the junction contained 6 bases not matched to a gene. CDR3 sequence (DNA): TGCGCCAGCAGCCGGGACAGGGAGGGTGAGCAGTACTTC. As protein: CASSRDREGEQYF.

The CDR3 is CASSSRVAGSYNEQFF. CDR3 in DNA: TGTGCCAGCAGCTCCCGGGTGGCAGGGTCCTACAATGAGCAGTTCTTC. This chain connects TRBV2 to TRBJ2-1; weak D call: TRBD1 (5 bases). Germline loops: CDR1 SNHLY, CDR2 FYNNEI. The CDR3 has 16 amino acids. The V end lost 6 bases, the J end lost 1 base, and 16 bases lay between the germline ends.

This clone was recorded once. The chain uses TRBV4-1 and TRBJ1-2, with D uncertain. The CDR3 has 16 residues. Trimming removed 0 bases at V and 4 bases at J, with 15 bases between. The germline gives CDR1 MGHRA, CDR2 YSYEKL. CDR3 region: CASSQDFNGAGYGYTF. The CDR3 region has the DNA TGCGCCAGCAGCCAAGATTTCAACGGAGCAGGCTATGGCTACACCTTC.

The DNA of the CDR3 is TGTGCCAGCAGCCTAAGGACAGTTACGGAGACCCAGTACTTC. It translates to CASSLRTVTETQYF. The V call is TRBV7-9, the J call TRBJ2-5; TRBD1 is a possible D gene (6 bases). Between the trimmed V and J ends, which lost 5 bases and 5 bases, there was a span of 15 bases. The germline V gene has CDR1 SEHNR and CDR2 FQNEAQ (reference sequence). The CDR3 runs 14 residues.

J is TRBJ1-2 and V is TRBV7-6; 7 bases are shared with TRBD1. This CDR3 is built from 15 residues. Germline CDR1 reads SGHVS; CDR2 reads FNYEAQ. The J segment lost 4 bases and the V segment lost 0 bases, leaving 5 bases of the junction unmatched. CDR3 protein: CASSLALTGTYGYTF. The CDR3 DNA sequence: TGTGCCAGCAGCTTAGCCCTGACAGGGACCTATGGCTACACCTTC.

J is TRBJ1-6 and V is TRBV7-8; 9 positions match TRBD1. CDR1 is SGHVS, CDR2 FQNEAQ, per germline. The CDR3 is 15 amino acids. The ends lost 5 bases at V and 5 bases at J; junction bases unmatched: 4. The CDR3 sequence: CASSLGQGNNSPLHF. The DNA of the CDR3 is TGTGCCAGCAGCCTGGGACAGGGAAATAATTCACCCCTCCACTTT.

The chain carries TRBV19 and TRBJ2-7, with 10 bases that match TRBD1. The CDR3 contains 14 residues. J was trimmed by 2 bases and V by 5 bases; bases with no gene match: 3. Per the germline V gene, CDR1 is LNHDA and CDR2 is SQIVND (reference sequence). CDR3: CASSPGQGAYEQYF. CDR3 nucleotide sequence: TGTGCCAGTAGTCCCGGACAGGGGGCCTACGAGCAGTACTTC.

This clone was seen a handful of times. The V call is TRBV11-2, the J call TRBJ2-3; TRBD1 might be the D (5 bases). In germline, CDR1 is SGHAT, CDR2 FQNNGV. This CDR3 region has 15 residues. V shed 3 bases and J shed 2 bases, with 12 bases lying between them. The CDR3 spells CASSLGRRPTDTQYF. DNA of the CDR3: TGTGCCAGCAGCTTGGGGCGGCGGCCCACAGATACGCAGTATTTT.

The chain is built from TRBV3-1 (or the pseudogene TRBV3-2) and TRBJ2-3; 10 bases line up with TRBD2. J gave up 4 bases and V 0 bases, and 4 bases lay outside the gene matches. The V gene's germline CDR1 is LGHDT and CDR2 YNNKEL (reference sequence). This CDR3 contains 16 residues. The CDR3, as DNA: TGTGCCAGCAGCCAAGATTCCCTAGCGGGGGCAGATACGCAGTATTTT. Translation gives CASSQDSLAGADTQYF.

The V and J genes are TRBV4-2 and TRBJ2-5, with a tentative D call TRBD2 (6 bases). The CDR3 is made up of 15 amino acids. Germline V gene lookup returns CDR1 LGHNA and CDR2 YNFKEQ. Trimming took 2 bases from V and 2 from J, leaving 12 bases between them. The CDR3 protein is CASSQFGLAQETQYF. The CDR3 DNA is TGTGCCAGCAGCCAATTTGGGCTAGCGCAAGAGACCCAGTACTTC.

The genes are TRBV6-5 and TRBJ2-1; no clear D gene. This CDR3 is built from 12 residues. Trimming left V 8 bases short and J 2 bases short, with 7 bases between. The germline CDR1 and CDR2 sequences are MNHEY and SVGAGI. CDR3 protein: CASGRAYNEQFF. As DNA, the CDR3 is TGTGCCAGCGGTCGGGCCTACAATGAGCAGTTCTTC.

V gene TRBV7-9 combines with J gene TRBJ2-2, with 8 bases identical to TRBD1. Germline trimming cut 5 bases from V and 7 bases from J; bases unmatched to any gene: 9. The CDR3 has 15 amino acids. Looked up from germline, CDR1 is SEHNR and CDR2 is FQNEAQ (reference sequence). In nucleotides, the CDR3 is TGTGCCAGCAGCCACCCCCAGGGGGCCGTCGGGGAGCTGTTTTTT. Its translation: CASSHPQGAVGELFF.

The V call is TRBV6-5, the J call TRBJ2-7; either TRBD1 or TRBD2 may fit D (5 bases each). This CDR3 is 14 amino acids long. Germline V gene sequence: CDR1 MNHEY, CDR2 SVGAGI. Between the trimmed V and J ends, which lost 3 bases and 2 bases, there was a span of 11 bases. DNA for the CDR3: TGTGCCAGCAGTTATGAAGGGACCCCCTACGAGCAGTACTTC. This sequence encodes CASSYEGTPYEQYF.

The V and J genes are TRBV9 and TRBJ1-4; D not resolved. V lost 3 bases to trimming and J lost 8 bases, with 14 bases between them. Germline V CDR1 and CDR2: SGDLS, YYNGEE. The CDR3 is 14 amino acids. The CDR3 sequence is CASSATPGGEKLFF. CDR3 nucleotide sequence: TGTGCCAGCAGCGCGACCCCTGGCGGCGAAAAACTGTTTTTT.

This clone has just a few counts. V and J are TRBV18 and TRBJ1-1; D ambiguous. The CDR3 length is 15 residues. Germline V lookup: CDR1 KGHSH, CDR2 LQKENI. V lost 2 bases and J 1 base, leaving 11 bases between the germline ends. CDR3 DNA sequence: TGTGCCAGCTCACCATCGGTCAGACGGAACACTGAAGCTTTCTTT. Its translation: CASSPSVRRNTEAFF.

The chain uses TRBV5-1 and TRBJ2-3, with TRBD2 identical over 15 bases. Trimming cost V 4 bases and J 5 bases; bases outside gene matches: 8. Germline lookup yields CDR1 SGHRS and CDR2 YFSETQ. This CDR3 contains 17 residues. The CDR3 DNA follows: TGCGCCAGCAGCCTAGGACTAGCGGGGGGGCAAGTAGATACGCAGTATTTT. Encoded protein: CASSLGLAGGQVDTQYF.

The V and J genes are TRBV3-1 (or the pseudogene TRBV3-2) and TRBJ1-6; no definite D call. The germline CDR1 and CDR2 sequences are LGHDT and YNNKEL (reference sequence). The CDR3 has 12 residues. The V end lost 4 bases, the J end lost 10 bases, and 8 bases lay between the germline ends. The CDR3 coding sequence is TGTGCCAGCAGCCTTCTGATGTCACCCCTCCACTTT. Amino acid sequence: CASSLLMSPLHF.

This sequence joins TRBV30 and TRBJ1-2; no reliable D call. Trimming left V 0 bases short and J 4 bases short, with 18 bases between. Germline V lookup: CDR1 GTSNPN, CDR2 SVGIG (reference sequence). The CDR3 is 16 residues long. CDR3 protein: CAWSVKNELGFYGYTF. CDR3 sequence (DNA): TGTGCCTGGAGTGTGAAGAATGAGTTAGGCTTCTATGGCTACACCTTC.

This rearrangement joins TRBV7-8 to TRBJ2-1; D perhaps matches TRBD2 (6 bases). The V gene's germline CDR1 is SGHVS and CDR2 FQNEAQ. V shed 10 bases and J shed 6 bases, with 19 bases lying between them. The CDR3 has 14 amino acids. CDR3: CATKYWGDGNEQFF. CDR3 nucleotides: TGTGCCACCAAATATTGGGGGGACGGCAATGAGCAGTTCTTC.

V is TRBV7-3 and J is TRBJ2-1, with 8 bases lining up with TRBD2. The CDR3 totals 16 residues. Trimming at V came to 6 bases and at J to 1 base, leaving 8 bases not matched to a gene. Per the germline V gene, CDR1 is SGHTA and CDR2 is FQGTGA. This CDR3 reads CASSQPERGSYNEQFF. The CDR3 DNA reads TGTGCCAGCAGTCAACCCGAGCGGGGGTCCTACAATGAGCAGTTCTTC.

In nucleotides, the CDR3 is TGTGCCAGCAATACAGGGGGCGGGGATCAGCCCCAGCATTTT. Translated: CASNTGGGDQPQHF. This chain connects TRBV2 to TRBJ1-5; 9 nucleotides agree with TRBD1. CDR3 length: 14 residues. V dropped 7 bases and J dropped 5; count of bases not matched to a gene: 6. Germline V gives CDR1 SNHLY, CDR2 FYNNEI.